What follows describes a single T cell receptor (beta chain). This sample was taken from a study of blood T cell repertoires in COVID-19. Germline-derived CDR1 and CDR2 are MNHEY and SVGEGT. The CDR3 consists of 20 residues. V gave up 2 bases and J gave up 0 bases, with 23 bases separating them. Sequencing was performed with immunoSEQ multiplex PCR; in TCRdb, only in-frame clones are kept and a portion is missing. The table shows about 82,000 clones, with approximately 82% occurring only once. The material sequenced was peripheral blood. V is TRBV6-2 or TRBV6-3 and J is TRBJ2-4; no clear D gene. The receptor was isolated from a woman in her sixties or seventies with acute or convalescent COVID-19. The CDR3 DNA sequence: TGTGCCAGCAGTTACAGTCACCTGGCTGGAGTTCTCCTAGCCAAAAACATTCAGTACTTC. Translation gives CASSYSHLAGVLLAKNIQYF.